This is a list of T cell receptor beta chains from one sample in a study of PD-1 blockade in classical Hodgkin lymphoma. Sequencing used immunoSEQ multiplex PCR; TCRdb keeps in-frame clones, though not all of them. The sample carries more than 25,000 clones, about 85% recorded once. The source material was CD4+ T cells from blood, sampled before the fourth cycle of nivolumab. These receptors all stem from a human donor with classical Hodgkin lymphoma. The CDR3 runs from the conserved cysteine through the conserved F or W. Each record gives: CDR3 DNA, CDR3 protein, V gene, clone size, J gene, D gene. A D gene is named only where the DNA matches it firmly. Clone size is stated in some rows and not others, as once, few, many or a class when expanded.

CDR3 DNA: TGTGCCAGCAGGCCTACAGGGATGAGGGGTGAAAAACTGTTTTTT; CDR3 protein: CASRPTGMRGEKLFF; V gene: TRBV6-5; clone size: once; J gene: TRBJ1-4; D gene: NA
CDR3 DNA: TGCGCCAGCAGTGAAGCGACAACAACCGGGGAGCTGTTTTTT; CDR3 protein: CASSEATTTGELFF; V gene: TRBV10-1; clone size: NA; J gene: TRBJ2-2; D gene: NA
CDR3 DNA: TGTGCCAGCAGCCCCCAGGGGGGGATCTACGAGCAGTACTTC; CDR3 protein: CASSPQGGIYEQYF; V gene: TRBV7-9; clone size: NA; J gene: TRBJ2-7; D gene: NA
CDR3 DNA: TGTGCCAGCAGTTACGGGTACGGGGTCAATCAGCCCCAGCATTTT; CDR3 protein: CASSYGYGVNQPQHF; V gene: TRBV6-6; clone size: NA; J gene: TRBJ1-5; D gene: NA
CDR3 DNA: TGTGCCAGCAGTTACACACTAGGAGAGCAGTACTTC; CDR3 protein: CASSYTLGEQYF; V gene: TRBV6-6; clone size: NA; J gene: TRBJ2-7; D gene: NA
CDR3 DNA: TGTGCCAGCAGGAGAGGCAGGGATGAGCAGTTCTTC; CDR3 protein: CASRRGRDEQFF; V gene: TRBV7-9; clone size: NA; J gene: TRBJ2-1; D gene: NA
CDR3 DNA: TGTGCCAGGGGGCCTGAAGCTTTCTTT; CDR3 protein: CARGPEAFF; V gene: TRBV21-1; clone size: NA; J gene: TRBJ1-1; D gene: NA
CDR3 DNA: TGTGCCACCAGCAGAGATTCGGGACTAATGTACGAGCAGTACTTC; CDR3 protein: CATSRDSGLMYEQYF; V gene: TRBV15; clone size: NA; J gene: TRBJ2-7; D gene: TRBD2
CDR3 DNA: TGCGCCAGCAGCCAAGAGGAGGCGGGGGAGCAGTTCTTC; CDR3 protein: CASSQEEAGEQFF; V gene: TRBV4-3; clone size: NA; J gene: TRBJ2-1; D gene: NA
CDR3 DNA: TGTGCCAGCAGTGGGACCGGGACGGTGGGCTACGAGCAGTACTTC; CDR3 protein: CASSGTGTVGYEQYF; V gene: TRBV25-1; clone size: NA; J gene: TRBJ2-7; D gene: NA
CDR3 DNA: TGTGCCAGCAGCCGGACTGGGAACACTGAAGCTTTCTTT; CDR3 protein: CASSRTGNTEAFF; V gene: TRBV6-5; clone size: NA; J gene: TRBJ1-1; D gene: NA
CDR3 DNA: TGCGCCAGCAGCTTGGAGGCCAGGACGAGCACAGATACGCAGTATTTT; CDR3 protein: CASSLEARTSTDTQYF; V gene: TRBV5-1; clone size: once; J gene: TRBJ2-3; D gene: NA
CDR3 DNA: TGTGCCTGGAGCCGGCAGGGCACTGAAGCTTTCTTT; CDR3 protein: CAWSRQGTEAFF; V gene: TRBV30; clone size: few; J gene: TRBJ1-1; D gene: NA